The sample holds many counts of the clone carrying this TCR beta chain. These data come from a study of molecular identifiers for immune sequencing clone quantification. In preparing bulk TCR libraries, previously described methods and listed TCR primers were used. TCRdb passed the PCR reads through MiXCR, listing each CDR3 protein once. The sample contains some 66,000 distinct CDR3 sequences, under 20% of which appear only once. This receptor was taken from a human donor in good health. Some libraries in this study had Jurkat cell RNA spiked in. Sequencing input: naive CD8+ T cells from blood, with Jurkat cell RNA spiked in. Subset reported: FACS-sorted CD8+CD4-CCR7+CD45RA+ naive T cells.

The CDR3 bases are TGCAGCGGATGGGAGGACCAAGAGACCCAGTACTTC. Translated, it gives CSGWEDQETQYF. This rearrangement joins TRBV29-1 to TRBJ2-5; possibly TRBD2 for D (6 bases). The CDR3 consists of 12 residues. Deletions cut 7 bases from V and 0 bases from J, with 9 bases between. Germline V gene lookup returns CDR1 SQVTM and CDR2 ANQGSEA.